This T cell receptor beta chain was identified during a study of blood T cell repertoires in COVID-19. Study-level background: Sites across the United States, Italy and Spain contributed samples from acute and convalescent COVID-19.

Profiling relied on immunoSEQ multiplex PCR, and the TCRdb table lists in-frame clones only, not all of them. The sample has 60,000 to 70,000 clones; around 90% are singletons. The ends were cut back, 1 base at V and 6 bases at J, with 18 bases in the middle. The CDR3 has 16 residues. The germline gives CDR1 SGHNT, CDR2 YENEEA. The source of this sequence is a human donor with active COVID-19. The donor label of this sample is uncertain. The sequencing input was peripheral blood. The genes are TRBV11-3 and TRBJ1-1, with D possibly TRBD1 on 5 matching bases. CDR3: CASSLGTRGGFAEAFF. CDR3 nucleotides: TGTGCCAGCAGCTTAGGGACTCGGGGGGGTTTTGCTGAAGCTTTCTTT.